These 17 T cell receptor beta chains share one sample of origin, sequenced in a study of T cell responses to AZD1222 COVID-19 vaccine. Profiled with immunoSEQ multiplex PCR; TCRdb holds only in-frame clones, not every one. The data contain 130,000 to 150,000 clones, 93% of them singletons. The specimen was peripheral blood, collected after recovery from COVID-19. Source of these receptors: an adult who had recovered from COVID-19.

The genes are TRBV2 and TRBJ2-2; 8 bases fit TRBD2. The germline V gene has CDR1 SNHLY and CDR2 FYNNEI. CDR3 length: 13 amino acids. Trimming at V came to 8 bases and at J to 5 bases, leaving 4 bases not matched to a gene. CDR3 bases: TGTGCCAGCGCGGGAGGAAGAACCGGGGAGCTGTTTTTT. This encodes CASAGGRTGELFF.

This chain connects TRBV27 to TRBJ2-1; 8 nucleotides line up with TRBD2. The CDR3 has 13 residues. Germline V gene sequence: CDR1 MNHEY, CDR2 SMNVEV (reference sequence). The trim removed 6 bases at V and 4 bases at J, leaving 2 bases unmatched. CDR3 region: CASRRLAYNEQFF. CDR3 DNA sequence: TGTGCCAGCAGGAGACTAGCGTACAATGAGCAGTTCTTC.

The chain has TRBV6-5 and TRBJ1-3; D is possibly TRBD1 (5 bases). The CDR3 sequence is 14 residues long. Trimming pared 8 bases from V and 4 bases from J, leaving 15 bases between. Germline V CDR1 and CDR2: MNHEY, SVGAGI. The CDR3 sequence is CASLRWGGGNTIYF. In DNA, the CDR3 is TGTGCCAGCCTCCGCTGGGGGGGAGGAAACACCATATATTTT.

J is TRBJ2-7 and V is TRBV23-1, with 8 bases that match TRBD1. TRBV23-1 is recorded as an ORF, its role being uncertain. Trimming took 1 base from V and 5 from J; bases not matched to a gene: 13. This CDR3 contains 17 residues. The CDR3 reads CASSQYLRDRPHDEQYF. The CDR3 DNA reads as TGCGCCAGCAGTCAATATCTGAGGGACAGGCCCCATGACGAGCAGTACTTC.

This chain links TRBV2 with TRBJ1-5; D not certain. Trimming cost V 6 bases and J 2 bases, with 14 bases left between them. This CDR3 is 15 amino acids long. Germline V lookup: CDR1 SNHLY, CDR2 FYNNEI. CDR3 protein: CASRATVGGNQPQHF. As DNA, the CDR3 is TGTGCCAGCAGAGCGACCGTAGGAGGCAATCAGCCCCAGCATTTT.

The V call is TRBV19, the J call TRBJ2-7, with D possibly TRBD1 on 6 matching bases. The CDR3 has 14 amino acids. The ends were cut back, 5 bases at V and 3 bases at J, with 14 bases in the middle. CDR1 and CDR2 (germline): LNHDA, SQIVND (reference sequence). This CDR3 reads CASSVRQEHYEQYF. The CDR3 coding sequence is TGTGCCAGTAGTGTGCGACAGGAGCACTACGAGCAGTACTTC.

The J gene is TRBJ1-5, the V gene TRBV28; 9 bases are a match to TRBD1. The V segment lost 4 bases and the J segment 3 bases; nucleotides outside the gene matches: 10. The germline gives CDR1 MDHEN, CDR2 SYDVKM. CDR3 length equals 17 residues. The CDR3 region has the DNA TGTGCCAGCAGTTGGGAGCCGGGACAGGGTGACAATCAGCCCCAGCATTTT. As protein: CASSWEPGQGDNQPQHF.

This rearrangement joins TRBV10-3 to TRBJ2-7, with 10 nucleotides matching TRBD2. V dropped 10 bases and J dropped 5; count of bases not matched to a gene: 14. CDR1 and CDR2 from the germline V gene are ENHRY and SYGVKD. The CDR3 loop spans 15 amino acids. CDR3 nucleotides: TGTGCCACCACCCGGGCTAGCGGGAGCGGCGACGAGCAGTACTTC. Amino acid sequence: CATTRASGSGDEQYF.

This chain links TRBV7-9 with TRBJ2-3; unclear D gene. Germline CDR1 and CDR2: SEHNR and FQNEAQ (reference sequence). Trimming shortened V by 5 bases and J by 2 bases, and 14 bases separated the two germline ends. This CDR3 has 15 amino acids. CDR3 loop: CASSAYLGPTDTQYF. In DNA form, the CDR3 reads TGTGCCAGCAGCGCTTACCTGGGCCCCACAGATACGCAGTATTTT.

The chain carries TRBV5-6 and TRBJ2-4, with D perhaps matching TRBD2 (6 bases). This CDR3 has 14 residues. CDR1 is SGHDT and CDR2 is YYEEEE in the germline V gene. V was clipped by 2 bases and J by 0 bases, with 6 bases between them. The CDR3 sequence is CASSFGGAKNIQYF. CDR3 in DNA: TGTGCCAGCAGCTTCGGGGGAGCCAAAAACATTCAGTACTTC.

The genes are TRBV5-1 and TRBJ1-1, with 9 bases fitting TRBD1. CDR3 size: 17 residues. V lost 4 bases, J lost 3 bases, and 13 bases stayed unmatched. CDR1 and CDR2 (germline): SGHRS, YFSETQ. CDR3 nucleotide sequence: TGCGCCAGCAGCCCGGGCCGGGACAGGGCAGGGTACACTGAAGCTTTCTTT. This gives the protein CASSPGRDRAGYTEAFF.

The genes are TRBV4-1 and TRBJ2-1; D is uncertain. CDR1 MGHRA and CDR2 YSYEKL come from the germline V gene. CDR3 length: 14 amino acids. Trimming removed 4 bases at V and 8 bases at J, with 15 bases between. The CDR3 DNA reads TGCGCCAGCAGCCCCCGACTGAGTTTCGATGAGCAGTTCTTC. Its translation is CASSPRLSFDEQFF.

In DNA, the CDR3 is TGTGCCAGCAGCCTCCGGGGGAGGAATGATCAGCCCCAGCATTTT. Its translation: CASSLRGRNDQPQHF. The V and J genes are TRBV16 and TRBJ1-5, with D possibly TRBD1 on 5 matching bases. Trimming removed 4 bases from V and 5 bases from J, with 15 bases in between. The length of the CDR3 is 15 residues. The V gene's germline CDR1 is KGHSY and CDR2 FQNENV.

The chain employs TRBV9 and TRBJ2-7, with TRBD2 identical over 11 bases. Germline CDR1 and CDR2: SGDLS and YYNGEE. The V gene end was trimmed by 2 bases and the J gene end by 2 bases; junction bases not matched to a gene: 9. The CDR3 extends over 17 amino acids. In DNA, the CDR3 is TGTGCCAGCAGCGTTACTAGCGGGAGAATGGGCCCCTACGAGCAGTACTTC. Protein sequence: CASSVTSGRMGPYEQYF.

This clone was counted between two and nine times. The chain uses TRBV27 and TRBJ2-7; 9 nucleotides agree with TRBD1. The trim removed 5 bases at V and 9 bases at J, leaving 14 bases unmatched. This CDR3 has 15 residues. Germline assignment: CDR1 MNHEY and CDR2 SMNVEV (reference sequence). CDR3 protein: CASSPAGTGQLVQYF. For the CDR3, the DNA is TGTGCCAGCAGTCCAGCCGGGACAGGGCAATTAGTGCAGTACTTC.

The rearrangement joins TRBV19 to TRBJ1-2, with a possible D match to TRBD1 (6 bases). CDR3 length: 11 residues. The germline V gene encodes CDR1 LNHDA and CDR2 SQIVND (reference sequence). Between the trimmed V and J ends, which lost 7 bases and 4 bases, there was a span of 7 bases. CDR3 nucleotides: TGTGCCAGTACGGGGGCCTATGGCTACACCTTC. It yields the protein CASTGAYGYTF.

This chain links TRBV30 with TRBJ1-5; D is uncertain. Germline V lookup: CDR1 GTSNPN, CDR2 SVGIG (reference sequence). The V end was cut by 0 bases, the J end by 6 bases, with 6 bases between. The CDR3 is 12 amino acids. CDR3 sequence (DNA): TGTGCCTGGAGTGTATCTGGTCAGCCCCAGCATTTT. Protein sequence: CAWSVSGQPQHF.